The entry that follows covers one T cell receptor (beta chain) sequence. How the authors handled the data: Counts of nucleated cells, estimated from reference gene primer amplification, were obtained. Here immunoSEQ multiplex PCR was the method, and the copy in TCRdb shows in-frame clones only, minus some. V and J calls and clone size are copied from that table; D and trimming were computed from the DNA. The sample contains 25,000 to 30,000 clones, approximately 80% of which appear only once. The sample comes from a study of blood T cell repertoires in COVID-19. Across the study: Researchers got acute and convalescent COVID-19 samples from the United States, Italy and Spain.

Trimming cost V 4 bases and J 4 bases, with 5 bases left between them. The CDR3 has 11 residues. This rearrangement joins TRBV12-3 or TRBV12-4 to TRBJ2-7, with no clear D. Sequencing was done on a sample of peripheral blood. This receptor was obtained from a human donor in a cohort sampled during active COVID-19. The CDR3 DNA reads as TGTGCCAGCAGTTACGAGTACGAGCAGTACTTC. This gives the protein CASSYEYEQYF.